A selection of T cell receptor beta chains follows, all from one sample in a study of regulatory T cells in long-lasting Graves disease. TCRdb itself ran the multiplex PCR reads through MiXCR, one entry per CDR3 protein. The sample contains 400,000 to 500,000 distinct CDR3 sequences, 20% to 25% of which appear only once. Sequenced material: peripheral blood mononuclear cells (PBMCs), taken when the disease was refractory, from a patient treated with antithyroid drugs. All receptors come from a female donor with Graves disease. Each CDR3 is given with its conserved first and last residue. Fields, in order: clone size, V gene, J gene, D gene, CDR3 DNA, CDR3 protein. The D gene is left open where the match is weak. Size tells how often a clone was seen (once, few, many) or the class of an expanded clone, and some rows leave it out.

clone size: many; V gene: TRBV2; J gene: TRBJ2-2; D gene: TRBD1; CDR3 DNA: TGTGCCAGCTCTCACGGGACAGCCGCGAACACCGGGGAGCTGTTTTTT; CDR3 protein: CASSHGTAANTGELFF
clone size: many; V gene: TRBV12-3/TRBV12-4; J gene: TRBJ1-1; D gene: TRBD1; CDR3 DNA: TGTGCCAGCAGTCACACAGGGGGCACTGAAGCTTTCTTT; CDR3 protein: CASSHTGGTEAFF
clone size: many; V gene: TRBV28; J gene: TRBJ2-7; D gene: .; CDR3 DNA: TGTGCCAGCAGTAAACAGGTGGTGTTACACGAGCAGTACTTC; CDR3 protein: CASSKQVVLHEQYF
clone size: few; V gene: TRBV3-1; J gene: TRBJ1-1; D gene: .; CDR3 DNA: TGTGCCAGCAGCCAGGGGCATACGGCCAACACTGAAGCTTTCTTT; CDR3 protein: CASSQGHTANTEAFF
clone size: many; V gene: TRBV11-2; J gene: TRBJ2-2; D gene: TRBD1; CDR3 DNA: TGTGCCAGCAGTCAACAGGGGGCCACCGGGGAGCTGTTTTTT; CDR3 protein: CASSQQGATGELFF
clone size: many; V gene: TRBV12-3/TRBV12-4; J gene: TRBJ1-3; D gene: .; CDR3 DNA: TGTGCCAGCAGTATCGACAGCGTAAACACCATATATTTT; CDR3 protein: CASSIDSVNTIYF
clone size: .; V gene: TRBV4-1; J gene: TRBJ1-1; D gene: .; CDR3 DNA: TGCGCCAGCAGCCCGCACCAGGCGGGGAACACTGAAGCTTTCTTT; CDR3 protein: CASSPHQAGNTEAFF
clone size: .; V gene: TRBV7-9; J gene: TRBJ1-1; D gene: .; CDR3 DNA: TGTGCCAGCAGCCGGGTGGGAGGGGACACTGAAGCTTTCTTT; CDR3 protein: CASSRVGGDTEAFF
clone size: many; V gene: TRBV6-8; J gene: TRBJ2-7; D gene: .; CDR3 DNA: TGTGCCAGGGATTGGGGGGATCCCTACGAGCAGTACTTC; CDR3 protein: CARDWGDPYEQYF
clone size: few; V gene: TRBV5-1; J gene: TRBJ2-2; D gene: .; CDR3 DNA: TGCGCCAGCAGCTTGTACGACACGGGTTCCGGGGAGCTGTTTTTT; CDR3 protein: CASSLYDTGSGELFF
clone size: many; V gene: TRBV5-1; J gene: TRBJ1-2; D gene: .; CDR3 DNA: TGCGCCAGCAGCGCGGGCTTACAGGGACGGGACTATGGCTACACCTTC; CDR3 protein: CASSAGLQGRDYGYTF
clone size: .; V gene: TRBV30; J gene: TRBJ1-1; D gene: .; CDR3 DNA: TGTGCCTGGAGTGTACAAGGAGGAGGCACTGAAGCTTTCTTT; CDR3 protein: CAWSVQGGGTEAFF
clone size: many; V gene: TRBV28; J gene: TRBJ1-2; D gene: .; CDR3 DNA: TGTGCCAGCAGTTTGCCGTACAATCATGGCTACACCTTC; CDR3 protein: CASSLPYNHGYTF
clone size: many; V gene: TRBV20-1; J gene: TRBJ1-5; D gene: TRBD1; CDR3 DNA: TGCAGTGCTTCCGGGACAGAAAGCAATCAGCCCCAGCATTTT; CDR3 protein: CSASGTESNQPQHF
clone size: once; V gene: TRBV7-9; J gene: TRBJ2-3; D gene: TRBD1; CDR3 DNA: TGTGCCAGCAGCTCCTACGACAGGGGGCAGACAGATACGCAGTATTTT; CDR3 protein: CASSSYDRGQTDTQYF
clone size: .; V gene: TRBV25-1; J gene: TRBJ2-1; D gene: .; CDR3 DNA: TGTGCCAGCAGTTGGGCGGGGGCTGAGCAGTTCTTC; CDR3 protein: CASSWAGAEQFF
clone size: .; V gene: TRBV30; J gene: TRBJ2-7; D gene: TRBD2; CDR3 DNA: TGTGCCTGCGGACTAGCTTACGAGCAGTACTTC; CDR3 protein: CACGLAYEQYF
clone size: many; V gene: TRBV4-1; J gene: TRBJ1-2; D gene: .; CDR3 DNA: TGCGCCAGCAGCCAAGGAGGGAGGGACTATGGCTACACCTTC; CDR3 protein: CASSQGGRDYGYTF
clone size: many; V gene: TRBV20-1; J gene: TRBJ2-7; D gene: .; CDR3 DNA: TGCAGTGTCCGAGAGGCATATGACTACGAGCAGTACTTC; CDR3 protein: CSVREAYDYEQYF
clone size: many; V gene: TRBV6-1; J gene: TRBJ1-2; D gene: .; CDR3 DNA: TGTGCCAGCAGTCTTCGACAGTACTATGGCTACACCTTC; CDR3 protein: CASSLRQYYGYTF
clone size: few; V gene: TRBV5-1; J gene: TRBJ2-2; D gene: .; CDR3 DNA: TGCGCCAGCAGCTTGGGGTTGCGGGAGCTGTTTTTT; CDR3 protein: CASSLGLRELFF
clone size: few; V gene: TRBV19; J gene: TRBJ1-3; D gene: .; CDR3 DNA: TGTGCCAGCATAGGGAGCAACTCTGGAAACACCATATATTTT; CDR3 protein: CASIGSNSGNTIYF
clone size: .; V gene: TRBV3-1; J gene: TRBJ2-7; D gene: TRBD2; CDR3 DNA: TGTGCCAGCAGCCACACTGCCGGGGGGATGGACGAGCAGTACTTC; CDR3 protein: CASSHTAGGMDEQYF
clone size: many; V gene: TRBV2; J gene: TRBJ1-2; D gene: .; CDR3 DNA: TGTGCCAGCAAAGAACAGGGAGGTAGCTATGGCTACACCTTC; CDR3 protein: CASKEQGGSYGYTF
clone size: few; V gene: TRBV12-3/TRBV12-4; J gene: TRBJ2-7; D gene: TRBD1; CDR3 DNA: TGTGCCAGCAGTTCGGACAGGCCCTACGAGCAGTACTTC; CDR3 protein: CASSSDRPYEQYF
clone size: .; V gene: TRBV4-1; J gene: TRBJ2-5; D gene: TRBD1; CDR3 DNA: TGCGCCAGCAGCCAAGTCGGGACAGGGAGAGAGACCCAGTACTTC; CDR3 protein: CASSQVGTGRETQYF
clone size: many; V gene: TRBV3-1; J gene: TRBJ2-5; D gene: .; CDR3 DNA: TGTGCCAGCAGCCTACCCCCAGGGCGGATGGAGACCCAGTACTTC; CDR3 protein: CASSLPPGRMETQYF
clone size: many; V gene: TRBV24-1; J gene: TRBJ2-5; D gene: TRBD2; CDR3 DNA: TGTGCCACCAGTGATTCCCAGCGGGAGGGTGGAGGAGAGACCCAGTACTTC; CDR3 protein: CATSDSQREGGGETQYF
clone size: .; V gene: TRBV20-1; J gene: TRBJ2-7; D gene: .; CDR3 DNA: TGCAGTGCTAGCATTCGGGACTTGGACTACGAGCAGTACTTC; CDR3 protein: CSASIRDLDYEQYF
clone size: many; V gene: TRBV2; J gene: TRBJ1-1; D gene: .; CDR3 DNA: TGTGCCAGCATGGTGGGAGCGAACACTGAAGCTTTCTTT; CDR3 protein: CASMVGANTEAFF
clone size: many; V gene: TRBV20-1; J gene: TRBJ1-2; D gene: TRBD1; CDR3 DNA: TGCAGTGCTAGAGTGTCGACAGGGGCTTATTATGGCTACACCTTC; CDR3 protein: CSARVSTGAYYGYTF
clone size: few; V gene: TRBV6-1; J gene: TRBJ2-2; D gene: TRBD2; CDR3 DNA: TGTGCCAGCAGTCCCAGACTAGCGGGAGGGGTCCGGGAGCTGTTTTTT; CDR3 protein: CASSPRLAGGVRELFF
clone size: few; V gene: TRBV4-1; J gene: TRBJ1-1; D gene: .; CDR3 DNA: TGCGCCAGCAGCCGGACACAAATCATGAACACTGAAGCTTTCTTT; CDR3 protein: CASSRTQIMNTEAFF
clone size: few; V gene: TRBV19; J gene: TRBJ1-4; D gene: TRBD1; CDR3 DNA: TGTGCCAGTCGAGATTCGGACAGGGAAGGCGAAAAACTGTTTTTT; CDR3 protein: CASRDSDREGEKLFF
clone size: .; V gene: TRBV5-5; J gene: TRBJ1-5; D gene: TRBD1; CDR3 DNA: TGTGCCAGCAGCTTGGAGGGACAGGGGGGGCATTTT; CDR3 protein: CASSLEGQGGHF
clone size: .; V gene: TRBV18; J gene: TRBJ2-3; D gene: .; CDR3 DNA: TGTGCCAGCTCATCGGCTAGTGATACGCAGTATTTT; CDR3 protein: CASSSASDTQYF
clone size: .; V gene: TRBV10-3; J gene: TRBJ1-1; D gene: .; CDR3 DNA: TGTGCCACCTCGGGACGGGACACTGAAGCTTTCTTT; CDR3 protein: CATSGRDTEAFF
clone size: many; V gene: TRBV11-2; J gene: TRBJ1-1; D gene: .; CDR3 DNA: TGTGCCAGCAGCGACCTTAGGAACACTGAAGCTTTCTTT; CDR3 protein: CASSDLRNTEAFF
clone size: .; V gene: TRBV5-4; J gene: TRBJ2-2; D gene: TRBD2; CDR3 DNA: TGTGCCAGCAGCCCACTAGCGGGGGGGAACACCGGGGAGCTGTTTTTT; CDR3 protein: CASSPLAGGNTGELFF
clone size: .; V gene: TRBV29-1; J gene: TRBJ1-2; D gene: .; CDR3 DNA: TGCAGCGTTGGTGAGGAGAATGGCTACACCTTC; CDR3 protein: CSVGEENGYTF
clone size: many; V gene: TRBV7-9; J gene: TRBJ1-1; D gene: .; CDR3 DNA: TGTGCCAGCAGCTACGTGGGTGAGAACACTGAAGCTTTCTTT; CDR3 protein: CASSYVGENTEAFF
clone size: .; V gene: TRBV6-2/TRBV6-3; J gene: TRBJ1-5; D gene: TRBD1; CDR3 DNA: TGTGCCAGCAGTTGGACAGGGGGAGATCAGCCCCAGCATTTT; CDR3 protein: CASSWTGGDQPQHF
clone size: few; V gene: TRBV7-8; J gene: TRBJ2-5; D gene: .; CDR3 DNA: TGTGCCAGCACCCCCCGAAGAGGCAGGGGCGACGAGACCCAGTACTTC; CDR3 protein: CASTPRRGRGDETQYF
clone size: .; V gene: TRBV5-5; J gene: TRBJ1-5; D gene: .; CDR3 DNA: TGTGCCAGCAGCTCGGTTTCAGAACAGCCCCAGCATTTT; CDR3 protein: CASSSVSEQPQHF
clone size: .; V gene: TRBV20-1; J gene: TRBJ2-1; D gene: .; CDR3 DNA: TGCAGTGCTAGAGTGTTTGGGGGTGAGCAGTTCTTC; CDR3 protein: CSARVFGGEQFF
clone size: .; V gene: TRBV5-6; J gene: TRBJ1-2; D gene: .; CDR3 DNA: TGTGCCAGCAGCTTGCAGTATGGCTACACCTTC; CDR3 protein: CASSLQYGYTF
clone size: .; V gene: TRBV28; J gene: TRBJ2-1; D gene: .; CDR3 DNA: TGTGCCAGCAGTTTACCACGTGCTGGGGAATACAATGAGCAGTTCTTC; CDR3 protein: CASSLPRAGEYNEQFF
clone size: many; V gene: TRBV2; J gene: TRBJ1-1; D gene: .; CDR3 DNA: TGTGCCAGCACTCCTTCAGGGGTCCCCACTGAAGCTTTCTTT; CDR3 protein: CASTPSGVPTEAFF
clone size: many; V gene: TRBV11-1; J gene: TRBJ1-5; D gene: TRBD1; CDR3 DNA: TGTGCCAGCAGCCCCAGGACAGGGGCCCTCAGCAATCAGCCCCAGCATTTT; CDR3 protein: CASSPRTGALSNQPQHF